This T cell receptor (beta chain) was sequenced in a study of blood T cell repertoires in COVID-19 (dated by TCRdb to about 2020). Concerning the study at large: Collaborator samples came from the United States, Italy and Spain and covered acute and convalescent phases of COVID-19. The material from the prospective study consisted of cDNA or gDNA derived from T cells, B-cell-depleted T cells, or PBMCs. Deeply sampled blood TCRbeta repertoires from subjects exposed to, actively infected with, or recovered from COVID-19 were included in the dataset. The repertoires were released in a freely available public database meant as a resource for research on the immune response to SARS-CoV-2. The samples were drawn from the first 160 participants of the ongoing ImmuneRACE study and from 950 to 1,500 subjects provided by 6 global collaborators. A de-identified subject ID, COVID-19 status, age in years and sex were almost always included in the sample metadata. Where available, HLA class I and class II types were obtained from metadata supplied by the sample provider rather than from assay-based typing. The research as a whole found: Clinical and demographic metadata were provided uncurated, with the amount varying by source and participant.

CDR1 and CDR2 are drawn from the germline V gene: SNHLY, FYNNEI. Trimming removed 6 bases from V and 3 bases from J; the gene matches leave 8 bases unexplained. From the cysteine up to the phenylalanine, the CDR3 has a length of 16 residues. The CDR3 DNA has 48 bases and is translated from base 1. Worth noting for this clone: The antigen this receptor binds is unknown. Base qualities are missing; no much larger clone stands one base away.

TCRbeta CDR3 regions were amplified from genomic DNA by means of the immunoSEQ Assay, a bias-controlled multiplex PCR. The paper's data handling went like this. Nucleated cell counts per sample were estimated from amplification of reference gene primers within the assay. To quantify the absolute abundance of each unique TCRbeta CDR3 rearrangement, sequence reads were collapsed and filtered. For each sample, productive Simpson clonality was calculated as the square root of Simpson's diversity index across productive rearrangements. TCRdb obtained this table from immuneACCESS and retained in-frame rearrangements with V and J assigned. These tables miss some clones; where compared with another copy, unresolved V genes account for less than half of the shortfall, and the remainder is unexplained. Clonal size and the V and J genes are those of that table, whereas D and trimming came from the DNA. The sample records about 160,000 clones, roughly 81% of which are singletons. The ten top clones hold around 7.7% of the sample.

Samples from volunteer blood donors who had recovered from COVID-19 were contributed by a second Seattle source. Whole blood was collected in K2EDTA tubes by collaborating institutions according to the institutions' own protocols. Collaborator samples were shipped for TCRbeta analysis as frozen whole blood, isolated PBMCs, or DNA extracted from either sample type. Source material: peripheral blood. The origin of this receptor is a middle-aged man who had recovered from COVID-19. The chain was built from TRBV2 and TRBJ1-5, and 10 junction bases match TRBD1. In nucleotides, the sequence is TGTGCCAGCAGCGCGACAGGGGGCGCGATCAATCAGCCCCAGCATTTT. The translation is CASSATGGAINQPQHF.